This T cell receptor (beta chain) came from a study of graft-versus-host responses after intestinal transplantation. Looking at the study overall: The whole recipient group had anti-thymocyte globulin induction followed by tacrolimus and steroids for roughly three years.

CDR3 size: 13 residues. Germline V gives CDR1 MDHEN, CDR2 SYDVKM. Unmatched junction bases numbered 8, after V lost 10 bases and J lost 5 bases. Findings and limits, study-wide: Some GvH clones were seen earlier in gut or blood, suggesting intestinal origin.

Profiling relied on immunoSEQ multiplex PCR, and the TCRdb table lists in-frame clones only, not all of them. The sample records about 90,000 clones, over 85% being singletons. Comments on this clone: Antigen specificity is unknown.

Source: unstimulated CD4+ T cells sorted from spleen or lymph node cells, taken before intestinal transplant. This chain links TRBV28 with TRBJ1-5; 7 positions match TRBD1. This TCR was sampled from a human donor who received an intestinal transplant. This CDR3 is CATRQGGYQPQHF. As DNA, the CDR3 is TGTGCCACCCGACAGGGAGGATATCAGCCCCAGCATTTT.